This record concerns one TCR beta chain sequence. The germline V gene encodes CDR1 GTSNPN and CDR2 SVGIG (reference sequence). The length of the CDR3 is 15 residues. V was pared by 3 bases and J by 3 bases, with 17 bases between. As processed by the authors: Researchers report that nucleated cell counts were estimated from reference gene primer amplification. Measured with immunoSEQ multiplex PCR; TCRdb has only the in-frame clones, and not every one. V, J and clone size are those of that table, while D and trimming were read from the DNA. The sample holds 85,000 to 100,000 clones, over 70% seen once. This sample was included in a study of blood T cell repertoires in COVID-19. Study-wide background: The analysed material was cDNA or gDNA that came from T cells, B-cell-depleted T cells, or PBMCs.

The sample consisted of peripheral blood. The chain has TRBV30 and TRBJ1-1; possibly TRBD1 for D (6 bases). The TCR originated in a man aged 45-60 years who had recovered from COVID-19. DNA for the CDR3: TGTGCCTGGAGCGCCAACAGGGAAGGAGACACTGAAGCTTTCTTT. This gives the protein CAWSANREGDTEAFF.